The present entry profiles one TCR beta chain with its context. Its specificity is unknown. CDR3 length: 15 residues. The germline V and J ends were trimmed by 6 bases and 6 bases, with 17 bases remaining between them. Germline-derived CDR1 and CDR2 are MNHEY and SMNVEV (reference sequence). This record comes from a study of cytomegalovirus exposure and HLA in healthy donors. Study-wide background: Genetic ancestry analysis placed approximately 79% of the 410 or so donors that were genotyped in the Caucasian-associated cluster. Study-wide findings and caveats: Compared with the approximately 700-donor mean, an Asian-associated ancestry cluster reportedly had fewer N-insertions, according to a later analysis. Across donors, most TCRs were seen rarely, yet some public ones were widespread.

The PCR ran on 60 Vbeta and 13 Jbeta primers. This table comes from immunoSEQ multiplex PCR, and its TCRdb copy is limited to in-frame clones, with some not included. The sample lists 150,000 to 200,000 clones; roughly 85% were seen once. The sequencing sample was made of PBMCs. This chain uses TRBV27 with TRBJ1-4; D remains unclear. The sequence was obtained from a man aged 18 to 29 in good health and CMV-seropositive. The chain's CDR3 is CASSPRLGADEKLFF. CDR3 DNA sequence: TGTGCCAGCAGCCCGCGCTTGGGCGCCGATGAAAAACTGTTTTTT.